The text below deals with one TCR beta chain. What antigen it recognizes has not been identified. One base away there is no much larger clone; base qualities are not given. This sample was included in a study of identical twins (dated by TCRdb to about 2016). In the study overall: TCR alpha and beta repertoires from monozygotic twins, unrelated adults of various ages and cord blood were deep-sequenced to test whether fetal clonotypes persist. To rule out contamination, the twin experiments were replicated at different times with different library preparation protocols. Overall study results and their limits: Because the same donors could not be followed over many years, conclusions were based on cross-sectional statistical analysis. The excess sharing between twins in beta out-of-frame sequences was weaker because fewer shared sequences reduced the signal-to-noise ratio. Recombination models systematically underestimated out-of-frame TCR alpha sharing in monozygotic twins but agreed with sharing between unrelated individuals. Zero-insertion analyses could be partly confounded by invariant T cells such as MAIT and iNKT, though diverse VJ usage argued against such confounding for most clonotypes. Compared with coincidental sharing between unrelated individuals, out-of-frame TCR alpha sequences shared between twins showed an excess of sequences with low generation probability. Abundant cord blood beta clonotypes carried fewer insertions; young adult naive repertoires showed a weaker similar trend, while memory repertoires showed none.

Library creation used 5' RACE. TCRdb names Illumina HiSeq 2000 as the instrument used. A universal primer binding site was added through template switching, and the final cDNA carried a unique molecular identifier so that TCR cDNA molecules could be counted accurately. Specific primers in the conserved constant-segment region were used to synthesize first-strand cDNA for the TCR alpha and beta chains. To control for contamination, every cDNA library was double barcoded, receiving both a SMART-Mk sample barcode and Illumina barcodes. TruSeq adapter sequences along with Illumina sample barcodes were introduced in two successive PCR steps. Sequencing of the TCR alpha and beta cDNA libraries was done on the Illumina HiSeq platform using custom primers. The published analysis was carried out like this. MiGEC processed the raw reads to extract unique molecular identifiers, while MiXCR was used to determine the CDR3 positions. Recombination models were inferred per individual with the repgenHMM and IGoR tools using an EM algorithm. The analysis of shared clonotypes was done with the tcR package in R, with sharing normalized by the product of cloneset sizes. Out-of-frame nonproductive sequences were analyzed to study raw recombination free of thymic and clonal selection effects. The public sequencing data were trimmed at Q25 with fastp and processed into clonotypes with MiXCR by TCRdb, which kept only in-frame beta chains. Every CDR3 protein is listed once, alongside the most common genes and DNA of its rows. The V and J calls come from TCRdb's annotation, not from the publication. The sample table lists some 440,000 distinct CDR3 sequences, 20% to 25% of them with a count of one. Of the sample, 2.9% falls within the top ten clones.

Relative to germline, V is 4 bases shorter and J is 0 bases shorter, with 9 bases between their ends. Based on the germline V gene (reference sequence), the CDR1 and CDR2 sequences are GTSNPN and SVGIG. From its cysteine to its phenylalanine, the CDR3 spans 14 amino acids. Just CDR3 DNA is preserved here, 42 bases in frame from base 1. Every donor in the study was a healthy Caucasian. Three pairs of female monozygotic twins, all aged roughly 18 to 29 years, were included in the twin cohort. Positive isolation kits from Invitrogen were used to isolate CD4+ and CD8+ T cell populations. The sample was also linked to a second study, of T cells expressing NK-cell markers. The second study's authors report: About 8 donors provided sorted CD3+CD56+NKG2C+, CD3+CD56+NKG2C- and CD3+CD56-NKG2C+ T-cell subsets, whose TCR beta-chain repertoires were profiled. Among the eight sequenced donors, only one was HCMV-seronegative, while the other seven were HCMV-seropositive. To restrict sorting to alphabetaTCR-expressing T cells, an anti-gammadeltaTCR antibody was added in several experiments. In six donors, the dominant CD3+CD56+NKG2C+ clonotypes were among the top 10 CD8+ clonotypes and accounted for about 1.0-7.5% of CD8+ T cells. Those dominant clonotypes were again the most abundant among CD3+CD56-NKG2C+ cells in four donors, at roughly 25-65%. It remained unclear whether the expanded NKG2C-expressing T cell clones were specific for HCMV antigens. The study sequenced eight donors, all healthy volunteers chosen at random: three men and five women. HCMV serostatus was determined by detecting HCMV-specific IgG in serum with a commercial ELISA kit. MIGEC handled demultiplexing of the reads and grouping by UMI, while MiTCR was used to assemble and quantify clonotypes. To remove erroneous sequences, TCR cDNA sequences were retained only when supported by two or more reads. The tcR package was used for downstream repertoire analysis, and clonotypes were matched across fractions by CDR3 nucleotide sequence plus V segment. Antigen specificity was annotated against VDJdb with VDJmatch, allowing one amino acid substitution in CDR3.

This TCR was sampled from a woman under 30 in good health. The chain links TRBV30 with TRBJ2-2; a tentative D call is TRBD2 (5 bases match). Source material: CD4+ T cells sorted from blood. The DNA reads as follows: TGTGCCTGGAAGCGGATGCCGAACACCGGGGAGCTGTTTTTT. This codes for CAWKRMPNTGELFF.